This TCR beta chain derives from a study of beta chain features in type 1 diabetes. Findings and limits, study-wide: Within the patient group, naive, central memory and Treg TCRB repertoires appeared more similar to each other than within healthy donors. Type 1 diabetes patients had TCRB CDR3s that were shorter (moderately but significantly so) in all four CD4+ subsets.

This clone has only one observation. Its target is unknown. Expressed TCRB transcripts were sequenced because the isolated RNA had all been reverse transcribed beforehand. Naive, central memory and regulatory T cell samples produced a mean of about 3.4 million reads. Clones were read by immunoSEQ multiplex PCR, and TCRdb kept only the in-frame ones, dropping some. The sample includes 250,000 to 300,000 clones, approximately 14% seen only once; the top ten take 0.017%. Germline trimming cut 5 bases from V and 3 bases from J; bases unmatched to any gene: 12. The CDR3 covers 16 residues. In germline, CDR1 is SEHNR, CDR2 FQNEAQ (reference sequence).

The receptor comes from a man younger than 40 with type 1 diabetes. V gene TRBV7-9 combines with J gene TRBJ2-7; TRBD1 matches at 8 bases. The sequenced material came from naive CD4+ T cells from blood. CDR3 DNA sequence: TGTGCCAGCAGCCCTCGGGAGCAGGGGGCAATCTACGAGCAGTACTTC. It yields the protein CASSPREQGAIYEQYF.